This T cell receptor (beta chain) was observed in a study of human T cells and chemical hapten exposure. Overall study: Doses of diphenylcyclopropenone went to the patients' scalps weekly throughout the roughly 22-week study.

TCRdb analysed the RACE reads with MiXCR anew, one entry per CDR3 protein. Among 180,000 or so distinct CDR3 sequences, about 31% were seen once, and the ten largest hold less than 3.5%. General study points: Expanded TCRs made up significantly more big CDR3 similarity clusters than controls did.

Noted time point: pre-sensitization, week 0. Noted treatment: therapeutic diphenylcyclopropenone sensitization with weekly scalp DPC. Non-pregnant alopecia patients aged 18 to 70, suitable for DPC therapy. The V and J ends lost 5 bases and 0 bases, in that order; junction bases with no gene match: 3. This CDR3 is built from 14 residues. Germline-derived CDR1 and CDR2 are MDHEN and SYDVKM. This clonotype was detected a few times. Its antigen is undetermined. Sequenced material: whole blood, taken in connection with sensitization to the hapten diphenylcyclopropenone (DPC). The genes are TRBV28 and TRBJ1-1; 7 bases agree with TRBD1. The source is a woman aged 25-40 years with alopecia areata. Some clones in this sample may be carry-over from other donors' samples. CDR3 sequence: CASSLTGLNTEAFF. The DNA of the CDR3 is TGTGCCAGCAGTCTGACAGGGTTGAACACTGAAGCTTTCTTT.